Listed here are 20 T cell receptor beta chains from one sample, sequenced in a study of blood T cell repertoires in COVID-19. TCRdb keeps only in-frame clones here, not all; method: immunoSEQ multiplex PCR. The sample has under 450,000 clones, 75% to 90% seen once; the top ten hold approximately 5.4%. Sequenced sample: PBMCs or T cells enriched from blood (not recorded which). The receptors here all came from a woman in her fifties or sixties who had recovered from COVID-19.

The gene calls are TRBV11-1 and TRBJ1-1; D is perhaps TRBD1 (5 bases). The CDR3 loop spans 15 amino acids. Germline V gene sequence: CDR1 SGHAT, CDR2 FQDESV (reference sequence). Between the trimmed V and J ends, which lost 5 bases and 1 base, there was a span of 14 bases. The CDR3 region has the DNA TGTGCCAGCAGCCCTAGTGGACACCCGAACACTGAAGCTTTCTTT. Residues: CASSPSGHPNTEAFF. The entire variable domain, with the rest obtained from reference TRBV11-1 and TRBJ1-1, is as follows: EAEVAQSPRYKITEKSQAVAFWCDPISGHATLYWYRQILGQGPELLVQFQDESVVDDSQLPKDRFSAERLKGVDSTLKIQPAELGDSAMYLCASSPSGHPNTEAFFGQGTRLTVV.

The CDR3 loop is CASSAAEGAYGYTF. DNA of the CDR3: TGTGCCAGCAGCGCGGCAGAGGGGGCCTATGGCTACACCTTC. V usage is TRBV9 and J usage is TRBJ1-2; 7 positions agree with TRBD1. CDR3 length: 14 amino acids. Germline trimming cut 3 bases from V and 4 bases from J; bases unmatched to any gene: 6. Germline V gives CDR1 SGDLS, CDR2 YYNGEE. Drawing the rest from reference TRBV9 and TRBJ1-2, the complete variable domain is DSGVTQTPKHLITATGQRVTLRCSPRSGDLSVYWYQQSLDQGLQFLIQYYNGEERAKGNILERFSAQQFPDLHSELNLSSLELGDSALYFCASSAAEGAYGYTFGSGTRLTVV.

Concerning this clone itself: This CDR3 is also generated by other DNA sequences in the sample. V and J are TRBV27 and TRBJ1-5; 9 bases are a match to TRBD1. The V gene end was trimmed by 4 bases and the J gene end by 4 bases; junction bases not matched to a gene: 8. Germline V lookup: CDR1 MNHEY, CDR2 SMNVEV (reference sequence). This CDR3 comprises 16 residues. CDR3 sequence: CASSSRDRGSNQPQHF. The CDR3 bases are TGTGCCAGCAGTTCCCGCGACAGGGGGAGTAATCAGCCCCAGCATTTT.

The chain combines TRBV6-5 with TRBJ1-1, with 7 bases fitting TRBD1. V trimming: 8 bases; J trimming: 4 bases; junction bases outside the gene matches: 13. The CDR3 is 15 residues long. From germline, CDR1 is MNHEY and CDR2 SVGAGI. The CDR3 DNA sequence: TGTGCCAGCGCCGACTCAGGGGGGATAGGCACTGAAGCTTTCTTT. Its translation: CASADSGGIGTEAFF.

This chain's CDR3 is CASSTLAGVHEQFF. CDR3 coding DNA: TGTGCCAGCAGCACCTTAGCGGGAGTACATGAGCAGTTCTTC. The chain carries TRBV7-9 and TRBJ2-1; 9 nucleotides agree with TRBD2. The CDR3 is 14 residues long. V gave up 5 bases and J gave up 8 bases; unmatched junction bases: 7. CDR1 SEHNR and CDR2 FQNEAQ come from the germline V gene (reference sequence).

This clone was observed a few times. This chain connects TRBV7-9 to TRBJ1-2, with TRBD1 matching over 7 bases. J was trimmed by 0 bases and V by 5 bases; bases with no gene match: 6. The germline CDR1 and CDR2 sequences are SEHNR and FQNEAQ (reference sequence). The CDR3 runs 15 residues. CDR3 bases: TGTGCCAGCAGCGAGAGACAGGGAACTAACTATGGCTACACCTTC. Amino acid sequence: CASSERQGTNYGYTF.

This chain uses TRBV7-2 with TRBJ1-5; 7 bases are shared with TRBD1. This CDR3 contains 14 residues. In germline, CDR1 is SGHTA, CDR2 FQGNSA. J lost 4 bases, V lost 5 bases, and 5 bases had no gene match. The CDR3, as DNA: TGTGCCAGCAGCCCGACAGGGCCTAATCAGCCCCAGCATTTT. Translated, it gives CASSPTGPNQPQHF.

J is TRBJ1-2 and V is TRBV4-3, with D possibly being TRBD1 (5 bases). V lost 1 base and J lost 8, with 20 bases in between. The germline CDR1 and CDR2 sequences are LGHNA and YSLEER. The CDR3 sequence is 16 residues long. In nucleotides, the CDR3 is TGCGCCAGCAGCCAAGCTGGGTGGGGGGATTTCGAGGGCTACACCTTC. Translated, it gives CASSQAGWGDFEGYTF.

This clone was detected only once. The chain carries TRBV9 and TRBJ1-1; D is ambiguous. From germline, CDR1 is SGDLS and CDR2 YYNGEE. V lost 2 bases and J lost 0, with 8 bases in between. The CDR3 spans 14 residues. Here the CDR3 reads CASSVEAMNTEAFF. The CDR3 DNA is TGTGCCAGCAGCGTGGAGGCAATGAACACTGAAGCTTTCTTT.

The V and J genes are TRBV7-2 and TRBJ2-7; 9 positions agree with TRBD1. The CDR3 runs 15 residues. CDR1 is SGHTA, CDR2 FQGNSA, per germline. Trimming removed 2 bases from V and 2 bases from J; junction bases left unmatched: 4. The chain's CDR3 is CASSLTQGAPYEQYF. CDR3 nucleotides: TGTGCCAGCAGCTTAACACAGGGGGCCCCCTACGAGCAGTACTTC.

V gene TRBV27 combines with J gene TRBJ2-3, with 11 bases matching TRBD2. This CDR3 comprises 17 residues. Germline CDR1 is MNHEY and CDR2 is SMNVEV (reference sequence). Unmatched junction bases numbered 17, after V lost 7 bases and J lost 8 bases. The CDR3 sequence: CASTNHPIAGGPGTQYF. CDR3 sequence (DNA): TGTGCCAGCACCAACCACCCCATAGCGGGAGGGCCAGGTACGCAGTATTTT.

This clone was counted a single time. The chain couples TRBV7-2 to TRBJ1-6; D remains ambiguous. The germline CDR1 and CDR2 sequences are SGHTA and FQGNSA. This CDR3 contains 13 residues. The V gene lost 4 bases and the J gene lost 9 bases, with 10 bases spanning the gap. CDR3 coding DNA: TGTGCCAGCAGCTCCCTTACGAGTTCACCCCTCCACTTT. This translates into CASSSLTSSPLHF.

The gene calls are TRBV7-8 and TRBJ2-7, with D perhaps matching TRBD2 (6 bases). Germline V gives CDR1 SGHVS, CDR2 FQNEAQ. This CDR3 comprises 19 residues. Deletions cut 1 base from V and 0 bases from J, with 22 bases between. The CDR3 bases are TGTGCCAGCAGCTTAGTGCTGGGAGCGGGCGCAACGAGCTCCTACGAGCAGTACTTC. Its translation: CASSLVLGAGATSSYEQYF.

V is TRBV5-1 and J is TRBJ2-1; D not resolved. This CDR3 spans 18 amino acids. Deletions cut 0 bases from V and 0 bases from J, with 16 bases between. Germline values: CDR1 SGHRS, CDR2 YFSETQ. DNA of the CDR3: TGCGCCAGCAGCTTGGATTCTTCGTTTTTTAGCTCCTACAATGAGCAGTTCTTC. This translates into CASSLDSSFFSSYNEQFF.

CDR3 coding DNA: TGTGCCAGCAGCCAAGGGCAGGGGGAATACTATGGCTACACCTTC. Amino acid sequence: CASSQGQGEYYGYTF. The chain combines TRBV4-2 with TRBJ1-2; the match to TRBD1 covers 7 bases. Trimming took 1 base from V and 3 from J; bases not matched to a gene: 5. The germline CDR1 and CDR2 sequences are LGHNA and YNFKEQ. The CDR3 loop spans 15 amino acids.

The V call is TRBV11-2, the J call TRBJ2-7; 10 nucleotides line up with TRBD1. The CDR3 has 15 residues. V gave up 5 bases and J gave up 3 bases; unmatched junction bases: 7. CDR1 and CDR2 from the germline V gene are SGHAT and FQNNGV. In DNA, the CDR3 is TGTGCCAGCAGCCCTCGGACAGGGGGTTACTACGAGCAGTACTTC. Protein: CASSPRTGGYYEQYF.

The chain uses TRBV9 and TRBJ2-3; D may be TRBD2 (5 bases). Between the trimmed V and J ends, which lost 0 bases and 0 bases, there was a span of 11 bases. Germline V gene sequence: CDR1 SGDLS, CDR2 YYNGEE. This CDR3 is 16 amino acids long. CDR3 amino acids: CASSVEASTSTDTQYF. Written as DNA, the CDR3 is TGTGCCAGCAGCGTAGAGGCTAGCACCAGCACAGATACGCAGTATTTT.

CDR3 DNA sequence: TGCAGCGTTGATAGGGGCGCCGGGTACACTGAAGCTTTCTTT. This sequence encodes CSVDRGAGYTEAFF. V usage is TRBV29-1 and J usage is TRBJ1-1, with D perhaps matching TRBD1 (5 bases). The CDR3 contains 14 residues. Trimming left V 3 bases short and J 3 bases short, with 14 bases between. Germline loops: CDR1 SQVTM, CDR2 ANQGSEA.

The J gene is TRBJ1-5, the V gene TRBV4-3, with D possibly TRBD1 on 6 matching bases. Germline CDR1 reads LGHNA; CDR2 reads YSLEER. Trimming removed 3 bases from V and 10 bases from J, with 22 bases in between. The CDR3 sequence is 16 residues long. CDR3 sequence: CASSHCGHRARPPQHF. The CDR3 nucleotides are TGCGCCAGCAGCCACTGCGGGCACAGGGCTCGTCCACCCCAGCATTTT.

V and J are TRBV30 and TRBJ1-2; possibly TRBD1 for D (6 bases). Germline loops: CDR1 GTSNPN, CDR2 SVGIG (reference sequence). The CDR3 is 13 residues long. V was clipped by 7 bases and J by 3 bases, with 15 bases between them. The CDR3 is CALDSPSDYGYTF. The DNA of the CDR3 is TGTGCCTTGGACAGCCCAAGTGACTATGGCTACACCTTC. The entire variable domain, with the rest obtained from reference TRBV30 and TRBJ1-2, is as follows: SQTIHQWPATLVQPVGSPLSLECTVEGTSNPNLYWYRQAAGRGLQLLFYSVGIGQISSEVPQNLSASRPQDRQFILSSKKLLLSDSGFYLCALDSPSDYGYTFGSGTRLTVV.